This T cell receptor beta chain comes out of a study of blood T cell repertoires in COVID-19. Study at large: Samples representing acute and convalescent COVID-19 were sourced from the United States, Italy and Spain. PBMCs, B-cell-depleted T cells, or T cells provided the cDNA or gDNA that made up the material.

This clone was counted a single time. In germline, CDR1 is MDHEN, CDR2 SYDVKM. CDR3 length: 14 residues. V shed 4 bases, J shed 3 bases, and the junction held 6 bases outside the gene matches. In the source study's methods: Amplification of reference gene primers provided the estimated nucleated cell counts. The protocol was immunoSEQ multiplex PCR, while the TCRdb copy is restricted to in-frame clones and leaves out a portion. The V and J calls and clone size were taken over from that table, and D and trimming were inferred from the DNA. The sample consists of roughly 63,000 clones, approximately 80% of them appearing once.

The TCR originated in a human donor in a cohort sampled during active COVID-19. Source material: peripheral blood. The V gene is TRBV28, the J gene TRBJ2-7, with 7 bases identical to TRBD1. CDR3 residues: CASSYRGRGYEQYF. The CDR3 DNA is TGTGCCAGCAGTTACAGGGGACGCGGCTACGAGCAGTACTTC.